This T cell receptor (beta chain) was observed in a study of blood T cell repertoires in COVID-19. The CDR3 sequence is 15 residues long. Trimming took 6 bases from V and 0 from J; bases not matched to a gene: 5. Germline CDR1 and CDR2: SGHTA and FQGNSA. The data were produced by immunoSEQ multiplex PCR, yet TCRdb's version contains in-frame clones alone and is incomplete. The data show about 220,000 clones, around 84% seen once. What was sequenced was peripheral blood. V usage is TRBV7-2 and J usage is TRBJ1-1; TRBD1 agrees at 9 bases. The receptor comes from a man aged 50 or older who had recovered from COVID-19. In nucleotides, the CDR3 is TGTGCCAGCAGTCCACAGGGGGCCATGAACACTGAAGCTTTCTTT. It yields the protein CASSPQGAMNTEAFF.